The rows below give T cell receptor beta chains drawn from one sample of a study of blood T cell repertoires in COVID-19. The repertoire was sequenced with immunoSEQ multiplex PCR; TCRdb's copy has only in-frame clones and lacks some. The table lists fewer than 110,000 clones, roughly 85% of them singletons. Sequencing used peripheral blood. The source is a woman aged 70 to 79 with active or convalescent COVID-19. The CDR3 runs from the conserved cysteine through the conserved F or W. D genes are given only for firm matches. Size values are once, few and many counts, or a class for expanded clones, and some rows have none.

.	17	.	TRBV5-5	TRBJ2-2	TGTGCCAGCAGCTTGACACCAGGGCGACCGAACACCGGGGAGCTGTTTTTT	CASSLTPGRPNTGELFF
.	18	TRBD2	TRBV9	TRBJ2-7	TGTGCCAGCAGCGTAGGAGGCGGGAGGGCCCTAATCTCCTACGAGCAGTACTTC	CASSVGGGRALISYEQYF
.	15	.	TRBV28	TRBJ1-5	TGTGCCAGCAGTTCGGCCGGGACACGGATCCAGGCCCAGCATTTT	CASSSAGTRIQAQHF
once	15	TRBD2	TRBV7-2	TRBJ2-3	TGTGCCAGCAGCTTAGATTATACTAGCGGAGATACGCAGTATTTT	CASSLDYTSGDTQYF
.	13	TRBD1	TRBV20-1	TRBJ1-5	TGCAGTGCTAGTGGCCAGGGGGATCAGCCCCAGCATTTT	CSASGQGDQPQHF
.	11	.	TRBV12-3/TRBV12-4	TRBJ1-1	TGTGCCAGCAGCCGGAACACTGAAGCTTTCTTT	CASSRNTEAFF
once	14	.	TRBV18	TRBJ1-1	TGTGCCAGCTCGTACAACGGGGAGAACACTGAAGCTTTCTTT	CASSYNGENTEAFF
.	13	.	TRBV12-3/TRBV12-4	TRBJ1-5	TGTGCCAGCAGTTTAGCCAGTTTTCAGCCCCAGCATTTT	CASSLASFQPQHF
.	16	TRBD1	TRBV5-4	TRBJ1-2	TGTGCCAGCAGCTTCGGACAGGGGGCGTCAAACTATGGCTACACCTTC	CASSFGQGASNYGYTF
.	12	.	TRBV29-1	TRBJ2-7	TGCAGCGTTGTATCAGGGGGGTACGAGCAGTACTTC	CSVVSGGYEQYF
.	12	.	TRBV5-4	TRBJ1-2	TGTGCCAGCAGCTTCTCAAATGGGAGACCCATCTTC	CASSFSNGRPIF
.	15	TRBD1	TRBV15	TRBJ2-7	TGTGCCACCAGCAGAGACCGGGACAGGACGTACGAGCAGTACTTC	CATSRDRDRTYEQYF
.	15	.	TRBV4-2	TRBJ2-7	TGTGCCAGCAGCCAAGATGAACAGGGAATCTACGAGCAGTACTTC	CASSQDEQGIYEQYF
.	12	.	TRBV24-1	TRBJ1-5	TGTGCCACCCGCGGGCTAAATCAGCCCCAGCATTTT	CATRGLNQPQHF
.	12	.	TRBV5-6	TRBJ1-5	TGTGCCAGCAGCCGGGTTGATCAGCCCCAGCATTTT	CASSRVDQPQHF
.	19	TRBD2	TRBV3-1/TRBV3-2	TRBJ2-2	TGTGCCAGCAGCCAAGAGGGGACTAGCGGGAGGTCGAACACCGGGGAGCTGTTTTTT	CASSQEGTSGRSNTGELFF
.	15	TRBD1	TRBV3-1/TRBV3-2	TRBJ1-4	TGTGCCAGCAGCTCCACACAGGGGGCTAATGAAAAACTGTTTTTT	CASSSTQGANEKLFF
once	14	TRBD2	TRBV30	TRBJ2-7	TGTGCCTGGAGTGTTGGGGGAGGGGTGTACGAGCAGTACTTC	CAWSVGGGVYEQYF
.	14	.	TRBV5-1	TRBJ1-2	TGCGCCAGCGCCCTACTACTGGGAGGCTCTGGCTACACCTTC	CASALLLGGSGYTF
.	15	.	TRBV2	TRBJ2-1	TGTGCCAGCAGTGAAATCACTAGGGTTTACAATGAGCAGTTCTTC	CASSEITRVYNEQFF
.	15	TRBD2	TRBV11-3	TRBJ2-1	TGTGCCAGCAGCTTAGAGTCGCGGGAGGGGAATGAGCAGTTCTTC	CASSLESREGNEQFF
.	11	.	TRBV20-1	TRBJ1-2	TGCAGTGTAGTTCAGGGCTATGGCTACACCTTC	CSVVQGYGYTF
.	15	TRBD1	TRBV19	TRBJ1-5	TGTGCCAGTAGTGGACAGGGGGTGCGCAATCAGCCCCAGCATTTT	CASSGQGVRNQPQHF
.	12	.	TRBV7-6	TRBJ1-1	TGTGCCAGCAGCTTGAGGGACACTGAAGCTTTCTTT	CASSLRDTEAFF
.	14	.	TRBV18	TRBJ1-6	TGTGCCAGCTCGCCAACGGGGTCGGATTCACCCCTCCACTTT	CASSPTGSDSPLHF
few	15	TRBD1	TRBV7-2	TRBJ1-2	TGTGCCAGCAGCTTAGCGGTAGGGGGCGGCTATGGCTACACCTTC	CASSLAVGGGYGYTF
.	15	TRBD1	TRBV28	TRBJ1-5	TGTGCCAGCAGCACCCGACAGGGGAATAATCAGCCCCAGCATTTT	CASSTRQGNNQPQHF
.	16	TRBD1	TRBV30	TRBJ1-5	TGTGCCCCTCAAAAGGGACAGGGGACCCCCAATCAGCCCCAGCATTTT	CAPQKGQGTPNQPQHF